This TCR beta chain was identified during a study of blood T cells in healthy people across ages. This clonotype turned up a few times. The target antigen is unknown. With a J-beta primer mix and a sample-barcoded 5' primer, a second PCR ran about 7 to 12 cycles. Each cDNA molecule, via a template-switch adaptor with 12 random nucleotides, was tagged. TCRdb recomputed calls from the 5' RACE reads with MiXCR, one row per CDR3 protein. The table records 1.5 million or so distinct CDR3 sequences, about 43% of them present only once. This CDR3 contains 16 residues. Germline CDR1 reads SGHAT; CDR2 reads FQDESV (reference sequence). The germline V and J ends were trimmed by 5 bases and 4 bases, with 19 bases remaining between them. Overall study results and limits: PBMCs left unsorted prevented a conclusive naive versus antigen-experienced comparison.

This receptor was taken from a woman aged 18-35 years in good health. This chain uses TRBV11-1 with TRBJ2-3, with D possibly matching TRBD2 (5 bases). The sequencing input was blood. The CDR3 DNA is TGTGCCAGCAGCCCCTCTACGGGGATTAGAGCAGATACGCAGTATTTT. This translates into CASSPSTGIRADTQYF.